This entry lists 17 T cell receptor beta chains sequenced from one sample in a study of blood T cells in healthy people across ages. It was with a sample-barcoded 5' primer and a J-beta primer mix that a second PCR of roughly 7 to 12 cycles was run. TCRdb used MiXCR to reprocess the 5' RACE reads, holding one entry per CDR3 protein. The sample carries hundreds of thousands of distinct CDR3 sequences, around two fifths recorded once. Sequenced material: blood. The receptors here all came from a man in his sixties in good health.

V usage is TRBV6-5 and J usage is TRBJ2-4, with D possibly TRBD1 on 6 matching bases. The J call is in doubt because the DNA end fits TRBJ2-7 better. The CDR3 runs to 14 residues. CDR1 and CDR2 from the germline V gene are MNHEY and SVGAGI. The CDR3 sequence is CASSYTQGPYEQYF. The DNA of the CDR3 is TGTGCCAGCAGTTACACGCAGGGGCCCTACGAGCAGTACTTC.

V usage is TRBV6-5 and J usage is TRBJ2-5; tentatively, D is TRBD2 (6 bases). The CDR3 has 13 amino acids. The V gene lost 7 bases and the J gene lost 2 bases, with 11 bases spanning the gap. Germline CDR1 reads MNHEY; CDR2 reads SVGAGI. The CDR3, as DNA: TGTGCCAGCACCATCGGGACTCAAGAGACCCAGTACTTC. It encodes CASTIGTQETQYF.

V is TRBV20-1 and J is TRBJ1-1; 7 positions agree with TRBD1. Germline CDR1 and CDR2: DFQATT and SNEGSKA (reference sequence). The CDR3 covers 12 residues. CDR3 amino acids: CSGDRVSMGAFF. In DNA form, the CDR3 reads TGCAGCGGTGACAGGGTGTCTATGGGGGCTTTCTTT.

The rearrangement links TRBV5-4 to TRBJ2-5; D possibly matches TRBD1 or TRBD2 (5 bases each). Per the germline V gene, CDR1 is SGHNT and CDR2 is YYREEE (reference sequence). The CDR3 extends over 13 amino acids. V was trimmed by 4 bases and J by 5 bases, leaving 12 bases between them. CDR3 nucleotide sequence: TGTGCCAGCAGCCCTGCCAGGGACGAGACCCAGTACTTC. It codes for CASSPARDETQYF.

This clonotype was detected a few times. This chain uses TRBV7-2 with TRBJ2-3, with unresolved D. The CDR3 has 16 amino acids. The germline V gene has CDR1 SGHTA and CDR2 FQGNSA. V lost 3 bases and J lost 0, with 13 bases in between. CDR3 DNA: TGTGCCAGCAGCTTTAGTCCCTGGGGTAGCACAGATACGCAGTATTTT. It yields the protein CASSFSPWGSTDTQYF.

This clonotype was detected only a few times. The chain employs TRBV3-1 and TRBJ1-1; 7 bases agree with TRBD1. Trimming at V came to 0 bases and at J to 5 bases, leaving 18 bases not matched to a gene. The CDR3 consists of 19 residues. CDR1 and CDR2 (germline): LGHDT, YNNKEL (reference sequence). CDR3 in amino acids: CASSQERFQGERTGTEAFF. The CDR3 coding sequence is TGTGCCAGCAGCCAAGAACGTTTTCAGGGGGAGAGAACAGGGACTGAAGCTTTCTTT. The variable domain in full, with the rest retrieved from reference TRBV3-1 and TRBJ1-1, is DTAVSQTPKYLVTQMGNDKSIKCEQNLGHDTMYWYKQDSKKFLKIMFSYNNKELIINETVPNRFSPKSPDKAHLNLHINSLELGDSAVYFCASSQERFQGERTGTEAFFGQGTRLTVV.

The chain couples TRBV7-3 to TRBJ2-1, with a tentative D call TRBD2 (6 bases). CDR3 length: 16 amino acids. Germline CDR1 SGHTA, CDR2 FQGTGA. The V end lost 1 base, the J end lost 1 base, and 11 bases lay between the germline ends. The CDR3 sequence is CASSLRGTGSYNEQFF. The CDR3 nucleotides read TGTGCCAGCAGCTTAAGAGGGACTGGGTCCTACAATGAGCAGTTCTTC.

This clonotype was detected only a few times. The rearrangement links TRBV12-3 or TRBV12-4 to TRBJ2-5; 7 nucleotides match TRBD1. With V trimmed by 1 base and J by 4 bases, 21 bases remained unmatched. The CDR3 consists of 20 residues. CDR3 in amino acids: CASSLGQKGLDKGGRETQYF. CDR3 DNA sequence: TGTGCCAGCAGTTTAGGACAAAAGGGGTTGGATAAAGGGGGCAGAGAGACCCAGTACTTC.

The chain couples TRBV11-2 to TRBJ2-7; no firm D call. In germline, CDR1 is SGHAT, CDR2 FQNNGV. V was pared by 1 base and J by 12 bases, with 16 bases between. The CDR3 spans 13 residues. CDR3 in DNA: TGTGCCAGCAGCTTAGGGCCCGGCGAGACCCGGTACTTC. Protein sequence: CASSLGPGETRYF.

This clonotype was seen a few times. V is TRBV20-1 and J is TRBJ1-6; the D is unclear. This CDR3 is 13 amino acids long. Per germline, CDR1 DFQATT and CDR2 SNEGSKA (reference sequence). V was cut by 4 bases and J by 5 bases, with 9 bases left in between. Here the CDR3 reads CSANKGNNSPLHF. CDR3 sequence (DNA): TGCAGTGCTAATAAGGGAAATAATTCACCCCTCCACTTT.

This clonotype was counted a few times. The rearrangement uses TRBV27 and TRBJ1-2, with D possibly being TRBD1 (5 bases). V shed 5 bases and J shed 6 bases, with 10 bases lying between them. The CDR3 has 12 amino acids. Germline lookup yields CDR1 MNHEY and CDR2 SMNVEV (reference sequence). CDR3 protein: CASSAGGDGYTF. The CDR3 region has the DNA TGTGCCAGCAGTGCCGGGGGTGATGGCTACACCTTC.

This clonotype was detected once. One end of the junction fails to match germline, which may point to a read error. The chain carries TRBV4-3 and TRBJ2-7; 8 positions agree with TRBD1. There are 14 residues in the CDR3. Per the germline V gene, CDR1 is LGHNA and CDR2 is YSLEER. CDR3 DNA sequence: TGCGCCAGCAGCCAAGGACAGGGGACTTACGGGCAGTACTTC. This encodes CASSQGQGTYGQYF.

This chain links TRBV7-9 with TRBJ2-7, with D possibly matching TRBD2 (5 bases). The V end lost 3 bases, the J end lost 6 bases, and 9 bases lay between the germline ends. The CDR3 totals 12 residues. Germline lookup yields CDR1 SEHNR and CDR2 FQNEAQ (reference sequence). The CDR3 nucleotides are TGTGCCAGCAGCTTGGAGACTACCGAGCAGTACTTC. Encoded protein: CASSLETTEQYF.

This clonotype has a handful of counts. J is TRBJ1-2 and V is TRBV6-1; 10 bases are a match to TRBD1. This CDR3 is 14 amino acids long. CDR1 is MNHNS and CDR2 is SASEGT in the germline V gene. V shed 4 bases and J 7 bases; nucleotides not matched to a gene: 6. The CDR3 DNA is TGTGCCAGCAGTGGGAGACAGGGGGCCGGTGGCTACACCTTC. Amino acids: CASSGRQGAGGYTF.

V is TRBV20-1 and J is TRBJ2-5; 8 nucleotides match TRBD1. Germline-derived CDR1 and CDR2 are DFQATT and SNEGSKA (reference sequence). Trimming at V came to 3 bases and at J to 2 bases, leaving 11 bases not matched to a gene. The CDR3 is 16 amino acids. CDR3 sequence: CSASDPKDRVQETQYF. The CDR3 region has the DNA TGCAGTGCTAGTGACCCCAAGGACAGGGTACAAGAGACCCAGTACTTC.

This clonotype was found a few times. The chain has TRBV7-2 and TRBJ2-5; 16 bases are a match to TRBD2. Germline lookup yields CDR1 SGHTA and CDR2 FQGNSA. J lost 5 bases, V lost 4 bases, and 7 bases had no gene match. The CDR3 spans 17 residues. The CDR3 here is CASSSGLAGGIGETQYF. The DNA of the CDR3 is TGTGCCAGCAGCTCGGGACTAGCGGGGGGGATAGGGGAGACCCAGTACTTC.

The rearrangement links TRBV2 to TRBJ2-4, with unresolved D. In germline, CDR1 is SNHLY, CDR2 FYNNEI. The CDR3 spans 16 residues. V was clipped by 6 bases and J by 0 bases, with 15 bases between them. The CDR3 DNA follows: TGTGCCAGCAGCCTCGAGAGTCTACTAGCCAAAAACATTCAGTACTTC. Translated, it gives CASSLESLLAKNIQYF.